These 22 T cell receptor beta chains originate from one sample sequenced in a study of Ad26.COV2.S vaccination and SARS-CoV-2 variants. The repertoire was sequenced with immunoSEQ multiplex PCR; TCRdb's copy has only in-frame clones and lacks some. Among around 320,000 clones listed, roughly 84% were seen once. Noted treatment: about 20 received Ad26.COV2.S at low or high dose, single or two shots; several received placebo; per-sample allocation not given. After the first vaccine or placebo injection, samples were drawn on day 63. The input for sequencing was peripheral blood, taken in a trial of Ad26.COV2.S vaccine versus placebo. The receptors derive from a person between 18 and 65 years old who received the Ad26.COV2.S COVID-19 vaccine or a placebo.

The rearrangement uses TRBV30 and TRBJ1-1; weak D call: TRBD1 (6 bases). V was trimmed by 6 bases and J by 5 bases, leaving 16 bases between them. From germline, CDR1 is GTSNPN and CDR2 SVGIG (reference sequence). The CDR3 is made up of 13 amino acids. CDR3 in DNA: TGTGCCTGTATAACAGGGTCGCGAACTGAAGCTTTCTTT. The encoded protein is CACITGSRTEAFF.

In DNA, the CDR3 is TGCAGCGTTGAAAGGGGACAGTTCCAAGAGACCCAGTACTTC. Amino acids: CSVERGQFQETQYF. V usage is TRBV29-1 and J usage is TRBJ2-5, with 7 positions matching TRBD1. The CDR3 totals 14 residues. V shed 2 bases and J 1 base; nucleotides not matched to a gene: 4. Germline assignment: CDR1 SQVTM and CDR2 ANQGSEA.

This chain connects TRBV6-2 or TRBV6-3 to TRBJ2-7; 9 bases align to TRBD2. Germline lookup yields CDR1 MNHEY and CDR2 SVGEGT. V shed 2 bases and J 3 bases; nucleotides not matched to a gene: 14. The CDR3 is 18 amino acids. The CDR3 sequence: CASSYPDWSGGLNYEQYF. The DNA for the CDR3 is TGTGCCAGCAGTTACCCCGATTGGAGCGGGGGGCTTAACTACGAGCAGTACTTC.

The CDR3 here is CASSQEGSVPTDTQYF. The CDR3 DNA is TGTGCCAGCAGCCAAGAAGGGTCAGTCCCCACAGATACGCAGTATTTT. The chain employs TRBV4-2 and TRBJ2-3; D gene ambiguous. The germline gives CDR1 LGHNA, CDR2 YNFKEQ. There are 16 residues in the CDR3. Trimming left V 0 bases short and J 2 bases short, with 12 bases between.

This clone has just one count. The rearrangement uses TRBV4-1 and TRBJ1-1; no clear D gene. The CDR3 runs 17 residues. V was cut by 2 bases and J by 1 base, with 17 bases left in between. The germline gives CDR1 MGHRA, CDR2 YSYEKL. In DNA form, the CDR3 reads TGCGCCAGCAGCCAACTTCCCCTCGGGTGGAGGAACACTGAAGCTTTCTTT. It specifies CASSQLPLGWRNTEAFF.

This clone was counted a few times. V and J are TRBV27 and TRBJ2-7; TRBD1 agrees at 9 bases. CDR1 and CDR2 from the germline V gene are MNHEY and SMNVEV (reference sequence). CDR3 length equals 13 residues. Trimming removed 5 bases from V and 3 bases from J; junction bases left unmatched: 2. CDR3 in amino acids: CASSRDRDYEQYF. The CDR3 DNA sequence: TGTGCCAGCAGTAGGGACAGGGACTACGAGCAGTACTTC.

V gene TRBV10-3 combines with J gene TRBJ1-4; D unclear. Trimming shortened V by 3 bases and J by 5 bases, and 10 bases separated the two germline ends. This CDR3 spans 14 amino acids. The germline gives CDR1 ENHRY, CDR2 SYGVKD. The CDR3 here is CAISDQDTNEKLFF. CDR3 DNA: TGTGCCATCAGTGATCAGGATACAAATGAAAAACTGTTTTTT.

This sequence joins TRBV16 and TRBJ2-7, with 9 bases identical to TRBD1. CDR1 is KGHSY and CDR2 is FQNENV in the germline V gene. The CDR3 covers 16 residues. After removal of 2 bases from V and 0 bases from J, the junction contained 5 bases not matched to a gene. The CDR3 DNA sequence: TGTGCCAGCAGCCAAGTACAGGGGGCTGGCTCCTACGAGCAGTACTTC. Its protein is CASSQVQGAGSYEQYF.

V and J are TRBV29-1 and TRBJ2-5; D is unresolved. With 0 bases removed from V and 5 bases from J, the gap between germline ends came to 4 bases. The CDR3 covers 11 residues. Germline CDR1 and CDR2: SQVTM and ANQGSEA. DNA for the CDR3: TGCAGCGTTGAAGAAGGTGAGACCCAGTACTTC. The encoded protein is CSVEEGETQYF.

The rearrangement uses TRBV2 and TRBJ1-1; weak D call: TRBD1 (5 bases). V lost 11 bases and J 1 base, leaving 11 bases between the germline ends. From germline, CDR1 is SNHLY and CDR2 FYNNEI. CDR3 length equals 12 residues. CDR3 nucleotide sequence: TGTGCCGCCCTTAGGGGGAACACTGAAGCTTTCTTT. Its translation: CAALRGNTEAFF.

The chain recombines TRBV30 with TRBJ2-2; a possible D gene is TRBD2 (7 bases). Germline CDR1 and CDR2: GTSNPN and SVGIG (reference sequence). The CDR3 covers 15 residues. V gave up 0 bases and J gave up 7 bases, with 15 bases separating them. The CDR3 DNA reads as TGTGCCTGGAGTGTACGTGGGGGGGCAATCGGGGAGCTGTTTTTT. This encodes CAWSVRGGAIGELFF.

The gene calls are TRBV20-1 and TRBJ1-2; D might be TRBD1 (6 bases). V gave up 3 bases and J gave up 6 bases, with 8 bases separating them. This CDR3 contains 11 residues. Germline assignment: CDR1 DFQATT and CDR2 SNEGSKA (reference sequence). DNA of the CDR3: TGCAGTGCTAGGGCAGGGGATGGCTACACCTTC. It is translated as CSARAGDGYTF.

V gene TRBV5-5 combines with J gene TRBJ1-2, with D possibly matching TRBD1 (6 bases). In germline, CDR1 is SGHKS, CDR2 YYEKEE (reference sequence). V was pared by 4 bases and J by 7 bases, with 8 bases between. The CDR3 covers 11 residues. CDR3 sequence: CASSLTGGYTF. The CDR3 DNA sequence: TGTGCCAGCAGCCTGACAGGTGGCTACACCTTC.

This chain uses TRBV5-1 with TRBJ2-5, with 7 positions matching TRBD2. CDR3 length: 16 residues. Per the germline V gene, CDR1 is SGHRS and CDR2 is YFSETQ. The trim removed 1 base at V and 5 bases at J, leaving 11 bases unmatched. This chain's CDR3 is CASSLNTAGNRETQYF. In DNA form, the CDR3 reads TGCGCCAGCAGCTTGAATACAGCGGGGAATAGGGAGACCCAGTACTTC.

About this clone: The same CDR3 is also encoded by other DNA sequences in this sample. The CDR3 DNA follows: TGTGCCACCAGTGACGGAGGTGAGACCCAGTACTTC. Protein sequence: CATSDGGETQYF. This sequence joins TRBV24-1 and TRBJ2-5, with a possible D match to TRBD2 (5 bases). V dropped 4 bases and J dropped 5 bases, with 7 bases sitting between them. Germline V gives CDR1 KGHDR, CDR2 SFDVKD. CDR3 length: 12 amino acids.

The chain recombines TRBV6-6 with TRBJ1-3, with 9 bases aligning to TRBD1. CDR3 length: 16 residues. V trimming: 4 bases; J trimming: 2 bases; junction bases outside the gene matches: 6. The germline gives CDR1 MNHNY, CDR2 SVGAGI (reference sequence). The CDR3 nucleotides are TGTGCCAGCAGTTCGCAAACAGGGGGCACTGGAAACACCATATATTTT. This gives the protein CASSSQTGGTGNTIYF.

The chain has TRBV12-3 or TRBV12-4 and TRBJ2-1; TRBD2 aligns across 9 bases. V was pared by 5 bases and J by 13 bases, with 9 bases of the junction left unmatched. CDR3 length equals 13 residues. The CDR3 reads CASSLRASGDQFF. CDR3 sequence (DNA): TGTGCCAGCAGTCTCAGGGCTAGCGGGGACCAGTTCTTC.

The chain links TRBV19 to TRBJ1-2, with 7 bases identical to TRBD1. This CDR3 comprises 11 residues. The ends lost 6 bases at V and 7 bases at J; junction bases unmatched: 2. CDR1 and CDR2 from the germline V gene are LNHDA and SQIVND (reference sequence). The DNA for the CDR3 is TGTGCCAGTAGCCAGGGGGGTGGCTACACCTTC. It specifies CASSQGGGYTF.

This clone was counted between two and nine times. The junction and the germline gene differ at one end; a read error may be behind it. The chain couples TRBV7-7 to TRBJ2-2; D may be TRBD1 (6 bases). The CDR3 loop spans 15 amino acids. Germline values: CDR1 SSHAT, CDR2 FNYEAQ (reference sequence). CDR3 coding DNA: TGTGCTAGCAGCTCGGACAGACTGAACACCGGGGAGCTGTTTTTT. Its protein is CASSSDRLNTGELFF.

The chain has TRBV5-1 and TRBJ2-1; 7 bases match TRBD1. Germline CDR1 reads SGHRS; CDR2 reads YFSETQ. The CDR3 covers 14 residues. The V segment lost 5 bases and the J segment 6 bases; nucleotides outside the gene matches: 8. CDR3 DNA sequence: TGCGCCAGCAGACAGGGGTCTAGTGTCAATGAGCAGTTCTTC. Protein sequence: CASRQGSSVNEQFF.

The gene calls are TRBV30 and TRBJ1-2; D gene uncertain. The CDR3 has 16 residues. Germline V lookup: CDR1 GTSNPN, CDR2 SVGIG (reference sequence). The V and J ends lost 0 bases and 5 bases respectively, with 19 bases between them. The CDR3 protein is CAWSVFLSLEKYGYTF. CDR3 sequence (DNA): TGTGCCTGGAGTGTATTCCTCTCTCTTGAAAAATATGGCTACACCTTC.

CDR3 sequence: CAWSATGLYTF. The CDR3 coding sequence is TGTGCCTGGAGTGCGACAGGTCTCTACACCTTC. The V call is TRBV30, the J call TRBJ1-2; TRBD1 is a possible D gene (6 bases). Germline CDR1 and CDR2: GTSNPN and SVGIG (reference sequence). With 1 base removed from V and 10 bases from J, the gap between germline ends came to 10 bases. The CDR3 loop spans 11 amino acids.